Sequencing of this T cell receptor beta chain was carried out in a study of blood T cell repertoires in COVID-19. For the study at large: The study drew acute and convalescent COVID-19 samples from the United States, Italy and Spain. T cells, B-cell-depleted T cells, or PBMCs supplied cDNA or gDNA.

Original methodology: Amplification of reference gene primers provided the estimated nucleated cell counts. Libraries were prepared by immunoSEQ multiplex PCR; TCRdb keeps only in-frame clonotypes and omits some of them. The V and J calls and clone size come from that table; D and trimming were worked out from the DNA. The sample holds some 25,000 clones, more than 70% seen once. The junction had 9 bases not matched to a gene; V was cut back by 0 bases and J by 4 bases. The CDR3 covers 16 residues. From germline, CDR1 is SGHRS and CDR2 YFSETQ. The sample comprised peripheral blood. The rearrangement uses TRBV5-1 and TRBJ2-5; 7 bases map to TRBD1. The sequence was collected from a human donor in a cohort sampled during active COVID-19. For the CDR3, the DNA is TGCGCCAGCAGCTTGGGGCCGACAGGGAGTGGAGAGACCCAGTACTTC. Its protein product is CASSLGPTGSGETQYF.